The clone carrying this T cell receptor beta chain was counted a few times. Its antigen remains unidentified. Method: immunoSEQ multiplex PCR; TCRdb's copy keeps in-frame clones and lacks some. The table includes some 91,000 clones, around 90% detected once. These data belong to a study of T cell responses to AZD1222 COVID-19 vaccine. Per germline, CDR1 MNHNY and CDR2 SVGAGI (reference sequence). The CDR3 covers 14 residues. J was trimmed by 9 bases and V by 7 bases; bases with no gene match: 14. Overall study results and limits: Nearly half of unique spike-specific TCRs reportedly avoided B.1.351 and B.1.1.7 mutated regions. Possibly, clonal diversity was underestimated; donors were largely white British and included more females.

This sequence joins TRBV6-6 and TRBJ2-7; 8 bases are a match to TRBD1. This TCR came from an adult in good health. The sample consisted of peripheral blood, taken on day 0 of AZD1222 vaccination. The CDR3 is CASNRDRSVGSQYF. Written as DNA, the CDR3 is TGTGCCAGCAATAGGGACAGGTCAGTGGGATCGCAGTACTTC.